What follows are 10 T cell receptor beta chains derived from one specimen sequenced in a study of blood T cell repertoires in COVID-19. Here immunoSEQ multiplex PCR was the method, and the copy in TCRdb shows in-frame clones only, minus some. This sample has 300,000 to 350,000 clones; roughly nine tenths occur once, and the top ten carry 2.9%. Sequenced: peripheral blood. Every receptor here comes from a woman in her twenties or thirties with COVID-19, enrolled during active disease.

The chain carries TRBV27 and TRBJ1-6; a possible D gene is TRBD1 (5 bases). The V end lost 2 bases, the J end lost 10 bases, and 12 bases lay between the germline ends. The CDR3 spans 14 residues. The V gene's germline CDR1 is MNHEY and CDR2 SMNVEV (reference sequence). The CDR3 spells CASSLRQGDSPLHF. The CDR3 DNA is TGTGCCAGCAGTTTAAGGCAGGGTGACTCACCCCTCCACTTT.

V is TRBV5-1 and J is TRBJ2-7, with 9 bases fitting TRBD1. Unmatched junction bases numbered 10, after V lost 4 bases and J lost 5 bases. Germline V gene sequence: CDR1 SGHRS, CDR2 YFSETQ. This CDR3 is built from 15 residues. CDR3 in DNA: TGCGCCAGCAGCCGGGGCGGGGACAGGGAAAACGAGCAGTACTTC. It codes for CASSRGGDRENEQYF.

The V call is TRBV29-1, the J call TRBJ2-7; TRBD2 matches 12 bases. Germline values: CDR1 SQVTM, CDR2 ANQGSEA. The J segment lost 4 bases and the V segment lost 4 bases, leaving 2 bases of the junction unmatched. This CDR3 has 13 amino acids. CDR3 sequence: CSVGTSGTYEQYF. The CDR3 coding sequence is TGCAGCGTTGGGACTAGCGGGACTTACGAGCAGTACTTC.

The CDR3 loop reads CASSRSEAFF. DNA of the CDR3: TGTGCCAGCAGCCGGTCTGAAGCTTTCTTT. The chain recombines TRBV7-9 with TRBJ1-1; D is undetermined. V was clipped by 5 bases and J by 6 bases, with 4 bases between them. Looked up from germline, CDR1 is SEHNR and CDR2 is FQNEAQ (reference sequence). The CDR3 totals 10 residues.

This rearrangement joins TRBV27 to TRBJ2-1; D perhaps matches TRBD2 (6 bases). The CDR3 spans 17 residues. Trimming cost V 3 bases and J 7 bases, with 22 bases left between them. Per the germline V gene, CDR1 is MNHEY and CDR2 is SMNVEV (reference sequence). The CDR3 DNA follows: TGTGCCAGCAGTTTTGGAATGATGGGACTCCCGCGAAATGAGCAGTTCTTC. Translation: CASSFGMMGLPRNEQFF.

CDR3 nucleotides: TGTGCCAGCTCACCACAACCGGGACACTTATACGAGCAGTACTTC. Amino acid sequence: CASSPQPGHLYEQYF. The chain links TRBV18 to TRBJ2-7; a possible D gene is TRBD1 (6 bases). CDR3 size: 15 residues. Trimming shortened V by 1 base and J by 4 bases, and 14 bases separated the two germline ends. CDR1 is KGHSH, CDR2 LQKENI, per germline.

The gene calls are TRBV7-9 and TRBJ2-2; TRBD2 aligns across 8 bases. The CDR3 length is 17 residues. Germline V CDR1 and CDR2: SEHNR, FQNEAQ (reference sequence). The ends lost 1 base at V and 5 bases at J; junction bases unmatched: 9. The CDR3 region has the DNA TGTGCCAGCAGCTTAGGACGAGCGGGAGTTGAGACCGGGGAGCTGTTTTTT. As protein: CASSLGRAGVETGELFF.

This clone was recorded only once. The chain couples TRBV10-3 to TRBJ2-7; 11 positions agree with TRBD2. Looked up from germline, CDR1 is ENHRY and CDR2 is SYGVKD. With V trimmed by 5 bases and J by 3 bases, 9 bases remained unmatched. CDR3 length equals 16 residues. The CDR3 reads CAISPRGLAGGYEQYF. CDR3 bases: TGTGCCATCAGTCCTCGAGGGCTAGCGGGAGGCTACGAGCAGTACTTC.

This clone has a single count. This chain uses TRBV7-3 with TRBJ2-4; 7 nucleotides align to TRBD1. Germline V gene lookup returns CDR1 SGHTA and CDR2 FQGTGA. V lost 6 bases and J lost 6; bases outside the gene matches: 17. The length of the CDR3 is 17 residues. The CDR3 region is CASRAGTASYNGNIQYF. The CDR3 region has the DNA TGTGCCAGCAGGGCCGGGACAGCATCCTACAACGGAAACATTCAGTACTTC.

J is TRBJ1-1 and V is TRBV5-1; D is possibly TRBD1 (6 bases). The germline CDR1 and CDR2 sequences are SGHRS and YFSETQ. The CDR3 runs to 15 residues. V was cut by 0 bases and J by 1 base, with 10 bases left in between. This chain's CDR3 is CASSLGSGANTEAFF. The CDR3 bases are TGCGCCAGCAGCTTGGGATCAGGGGCGAACACTGAAGCTTTCTTT.